One and the same sample provided the 30 T cell receptor beta chains below, sequenced in a study of T cell changes during pregnancy in multiple sclerosis. This table comes from immunoSEQ multiplex PCR, and its TCRdb copy is limited to in-frame clones, with some not included. The repertoire holds roughly 40,000 clones, with roughly nine tenths as singletons. The sample here was CD4+ T cells from peripheral blood mononuclear cells, taken before pregnancy. Receptors were obtained from a female donor with multiple sclerosis, enrolled in a pregnancy study.

V usage is TRBV11-2 and J usage is TRBJ2-2; TRBD2 is a possible D gene (6 bases). The V gene's germline CDR1 is SGHAT and CDR2 FQNNGV. The CDR3 has 14 amino acids. Deletions cut 1 base from V and 5 bases from J, with 8 bases between. CDR3 sequence: CASSLGRETGELFF. The CDR3 DNA reads as TGTGCCAGCAGCTTAGGGAGGGAGACCGGGGAGCTGTTTTTT.

The V and J genes are TRBV6-6 and TRBJ1-1; D is uncertain. The CDR3 has 13 residues. Germline V gene sequence: CDR1 MNHNY, CDR2 SVGAGI (reference sequence). Trimming removed 8 bases from V and 4 bases from J, with 14 bases in between. CDR3 nucleotide sequence: TGTGCCAGCTTTGGGAGGGAAGGCACTGAAGCTTTCTTT. Amino acid sequence: CASFGREGTEAFF.

The J gene is TRBJ2-7, the V gene TRBV6-5; TRBD2 matches at 9 bases. J was trimmed by 0 bases and V by 7 bases; bases with no gene match: 4. Per germline, CDR1 MNHEY and CDR2 SVGAGI. The CDR3 sequence is 14 residues long. DNA of the CDR3: TGTGCCAGCAACCGACTAGCGGCCTCCTACGAGCAGTACTTC. Its protein is CASNRLAASYEQYF.

The rearrangement joins TRBV7-3 to TRBJ2-1; D may be TRBD2 (5 bases). The length of the CDR3 is 13 residues. Trimming stripped 8 bases from V and 8 bases from J, with 16 bases between. CDR1 SGHTA and CDR2 FQGTGA come from the germline V gene. The CDR3 here is CASSLRVSDEQFF. The CDR3 bases are TGTGCCAGCTCTCTGCGGGTCTCGGATGAGCAGTTCTTC.

The V call is TRBV7-3, the J call TRBJ2-2; D uncertain. V was cut by 3 bases and J by 6 bases, with 14 bases left in between. The CDR3 sequence is 15 residues long. Germline lookup yields CDR1 SGHTA and CDR2 FQGTGA. This CDR3 reads CASSLLSFSPGELFF. For the CDR3, the DNA is TGTGCCAGCAGCTTGCTAAGCTTTTCTCCCGGGGAGCTGTTTTTT.

The chain uses TRBV27 and TRBJ1-2; D is perhaps TRBD1 (6 bases). V lost 2 bases, J lost 0 bases, and 13 bases lay in between. Germline V CDR1 and CDR2: MNHEY, SMNVEV (reference sequence). The CDR3 covers 16 residues. CDR3 sequence (DNA): TGTGCCAGCAGTTTAGAAGGAACAGGGACTAACTATGGCTACACCTTC. Translated: CASSLEGTGTNYGYTF.

The chain has TRBV19 and TRBJ1-1; D perhaps matches TRBD1 (5 bases). This CDR3 contains 18 residues. V was trimmed by 6 bases and J by 0 bases, leaving 23 bases between them. CDR1 and CDR2 (germline): LNHDA, SQIVND (reference sequence). The CDR3 sequence is CASRPIRVGRPMNTEAFF. CDR3 coding DNA: TGTGCCAGTAGGCCAATCAGGGTGGGCCGGCCGATGAACACTGAAGCTTTCTTT.

This chain uses TRBV7-9 with TRBJ2-2, with 7 bases fitting TRBD2. With 7 bases clipped from V and 7 bases from J, the junction kept 9 bases outside the gene matches. CDR1 and CDR2 (germline): SEHNR, FQNEAQ (reference sequence). This CDR3 comprises 14 residues. CDR3 coding DNA: TGTGCCAGCACCCGGAGCGGGGTGGGCGGGGAGCTGTTTTTT. Its translation: CASTRSGVGGELFF. Full variable domain (outside the CDR3, taken from reference TRBV7-9 and TRBJ2-2): DTGVSQNPRHKITKRGQNVTFRCDPISEHNRLYWYRQTLGQGPEFLTYFQNEAQLEKSRLLSDRFSAERPKGSFSTLEIQRTEQGDSAMYLCASTRSGVGGELFFGEGSRLTVL.

The V and J genes are TRBV9 and TRBJ2-1; D possibly corresponds to TRBD2 (6 bases). Looked up from germline, CDR1 is SGDLS and CDR2 is YYNGEE. The V and J ends lost 0 bases and 9 bases respectively, with 10 bases between them. CDR3 length equals 13 residues. The CDR3 coding sequence is TGTGCCAGCAGCGTAGCACTAGCAAGTGAGCAGTTCTTC. Its translation: CASSVALASEQFF.

This clone was seen only once. CDR3: CASTPLAGGLSEQFF. CDR3 coding DNA: TGTGCCAGCACCCCTCTAGCGGGGGGGCTGTCTGAGCAGTTCTTC. The chain recombines TRBV6-1 with TRBJ2-1; 12 bases line up with TRBD2. The CDR3 has 15 amino acids. Per germline, CDR1 MNHNS and CDR2 SASEGT. The V gene end was trimmed by 7 bases and the J gene end by 9 bases; junction bases not matched to a gene: 10.

As concerns this clone: The junction differs from germline at one of its ends, possibly a read error. This chain connects TRBV2 to TRBJ2-5; 8 bases map to TRBD2. Germline CDR1 is SNHLY and CDR2 is FYNNEI. The CDR3 sequence is 15 residues long. CDR3 DNA sequence: TGTGCCAGCACTGAAGCGGGGGCGGTGGGGCAGGCCCAGTACTTC. Protein: CASTEAGAVGQAQYF.

This rearrangement joins TRBV7-2 to TRBJ2-1; a possible D gene is TRBD1 (5 bases). The CDR3 sequence is 16 residues long. The V end lost 5 bases, the J end lost 8 bases, and 22 bases lay between the germline ends. Germline V gene sequence: CDR1 SGHTA, CDR2 FQGNSA. CDR3 sequence reads: CASSPWGRVGNDEQFF. The CDR3 DNA reads TGTGCCAGCAGCCCCTGGGGCAGGGTCGGCAATGATGAGCAGTTCTTC.

This chain connects TRBV18 to TRBJ2-7; 15 nucleotides match TRBD2. The V gene end was trimmed by 6 bases and the J gene end by 4 bases; junction bases not matched to a gene: 10. CDR1 KGHSH and CDR2 LQKENI come from the germline V gene. CDR3 size: 17 residues. The CDR3 nucleotides read TGTGCCAGCTCCCCTACTCGGACTAGCGGGGGGGCTTACGAGCAGTACTTC. Protein: CASSPTRTSGGAYEQYF. The full variable domain, in which reference TRBV18 and TRBJ2-7 provide the parts outside the CDR3, is NAGVMQNPRHLVRRRGQEARLRCSPMKGHSHVYWYRQLPEEGLKFMVYLQKENIIDESGMPKERFSAEFPKEGPSILRIQQVVRGDSAAYFCASSPTRTSGGAYEQYFGPGTRLTVT.

The J gene is TRBJ2-3, the V gene TRBV12-5; tentative D call: TRBD1 (6 bases). Germline loops: CDR1 LGHNT, CDR2 FRNRAP. CDR3 length: 14 residues. V was shortened by 3 bases and J by 2 bases, with 9 bases between the two germline ends. In DNA form, the CDR3 reads TGTGCTAGTGGTTTCCGGACAGTCACAGATACGCAGTATTTT. Translation: CASGFRTVTDTQYF.

This rearrangement joins TRBV7-6 to TRBJ1-1, with D possibly TRBD1 on 6 matching bases. Germline lookup yields CDR1 SGHVS and CDR2 FNYEAQ. Trimming removed 1 base from V and 1 base from J, with 13 bases in between. This CDR3 spans 16 amino acids. The CDR3 reads CASSLVSRTENTEAFF. CDR3 bases: TGTGCCAGCAGCTTAGTGAGTAGGACAGAGAACACTGAAGCTTTCTTT.

This clone was recorded once. This chain joins TRBV5-4 and TRBJ1-2; 10 positions match TRBD1. CDR1 and CDR2 from the germline V gene are SGHNT and YYREEE (reference sequence). After removal of 5 bases from V and 6 bases from J, the junction contained 16 bases not matched to a gene. This CDR3 spans 17 amino acids. DNA of the CDR3: TGTGCCAGCAGACAAGGGGGACAGGGGATGATTGGGAATGGCTACACCTTC. Translating gives CASRQGGQGMIGNGYTF.

J is TRBJ1-1 and V is TRBV6-5; unclear D gene. The CDR3 contains 15 residues. The V gene lost 5 bases and the J gene lost 2 bases, with 15 bases spanning the gap. The germline V gene encodes CDR1 MNHEY and CDR2 SVGAGI. Here the CDR3 reads CASSPGGIGNTEAFF. As DNA, the CDR3 is TGTGCCAGCAGTCCCGGCGGGATTGGAAACACTGAAGCTTTCTTT.

The V gene is TRBV15, the J gene TRBJ2-3; the match to TRBD2 covers 8 bases. V lost 8 bases, J lost 2 bases, and 12 bases stayed unmatched. CDR3 length: 16 residues. Germline-derived CDR1 and CDR2 are LNHNV and YYDKDF (reference sequence). Written as DNA, the CDR3 is TGTGCCACCCGGGGATCTCGGGGGGGCCACACAGATACGCAGTATTTT. It yields the protein CATRGSRGGHTDTQYF. Full variable domain (outside the CDR3, taken from reference TRBV15 and TRBJ2-3): DAMVIQNPRYQVTQFGKPVTLSCSQTLNHNVMYWYQQKSSQAPKLLFHYYDKDFNNEADTPDNFQSRRPNTSFCFLDIRSPGLGDTAMYLCATRGSRGGHTDTQYFGPGTRLTVL.

The J gene is TRBJ2-7, the V gene TRBV18; D unclear. CDR1 and CDR2 from the germline V gene are KGHSH and LQKENI. V was trimmed by 1 base and J by 2 bases, leaving 9 bases between them. This CDR3 has 14 residues. DNA of the CDR3: TGTGCCAGCTCACCACTCGGCGAGGCCTACGAGCAGTACTTC. Protein product: CASSPLGEAYEQYF.

This clone came up a few times. At one end the junction does not follow the germline gene, possibly because of a read error. The chain uses TRBV7-9 and TRBJ2-1, with D hard to call. CDR1 is SEHNR and CDR2 is FQNEAQ in the germline V gene (reference sequence). CDR3 length: 11 residues. CDR3 in amino acids: CASSSFNEQFF. The CDR3 region has the DNA TGTGCCAGCAGCTCCTTCAATGAGCAGTTCTTC.

The J gene is TRBJ2-2, the V gene TRBV11-2; 12 positions agree with TRBD2. Germline V gene sequence: CDR1 SGHAT, CDR2 FQNNGV. V lost 5 bases and J lost 1; bases outside the gene matches: 2. This CDR3 comprises 16 residues. CDR3 residues: CASSILAGGNTGELFF. The CDR3, as DNA: TGTGCCAGCAGCATACTAGCGGGGGGGAACACCGGGGAGCTGTTTTTT.

J is TRBJ1-2 and V is TRBV5-1; 8 bases agree with TRBD1. The CDR3 loop spans 15 amino acids. Germline values: CDR1 SGHRS, CDR2 YFSETQ. V lost 4 bases and J lost 2; bases outside the gene matches: 7. The CDR3 bases are TGCGCCAGCAGCATGCCGGGACAGGTGAACTATGGCTACACCTTC. As protein: CASSMPGQVNYGYTF.

The CDR3, as DNA: TGTGCCAGCAGCCCCGCGGGGGGCGGATCTTACGAGCAGTACTTC. Translation: CASSPAGGGSYEQYF. The V gene is TRBV14, the J gene TRBJ2-7; 8 bases are a match to TRBD2. Per the germline V gene, CDR1 is SGHDN and CDR2 is FVKESK. The CDR3 loop spans 15 amino acids. J lost 4 bases, V lost 4 bases, and 9 bases had no gene match.

CDR3 region: CASSLEGFQPQHF. The CDR3 DNA reads TGTGCCAGCAGCTTGGAGGGCTTTCAGCCCCAGCATTTT. The chain links TRBV7-2 to TRBJ1-5; no reliable D call. The CDR3 extends over 13 amino acids. Trimming removed 3 bases from V and 6 bases from J, with 9 bases in between. The V gene's germline CDR1 is SGHTA and CDR2 FQGNSA.

This clone occurred once. The rearrangement links TRBV27 to TRBJ1-2; D possibly corresponds to TRBD1 (5 bases). V dropped 2 bases and J dropped 2 bases, with 12 bases sitting between them. Germline V CDR1 and CDR2: MNHEY, SMNVEV (reference sequence). The CDR3 contains 15 residues. DNA for the CDR3: TGTGCCAGCAGTTTAAGCCCCCAGGGCAACTATGGCTACACCTTC. This gives the protein CASSLSPQGNYGYTF.

The V and J genes are TRBV18 and TRBJ1-1; 7 nucleotides line up with TRBD1. The CDR3 runs to 13 residues. Germline CDR1 and CDR2: KGHSH and LQKENI. The junction had 5 bases not matched to a gene; V was cut back by 4 bases and J by 6 bases. The CDR3 loop is CASSLTGVPEAFF. CDR3 bases: TGTGCCAGCTCACTTACAGGGGTCCCTGAAGCTTTCTTT. The full variable domain, its missing parts supplied by reference TRBV18 and TRBJ1-1, is NAGVMQNPRHLVRRRGQEARLRCSPMKGHSHVYWYRQLPEEGLKFMVYLQKENIIDESGMPKERFSAEFPKEGPSILRIQQVVRGDSAAYFCASSLTGVPEAFFGQGTRLTVV.

The rearrangement joins TRBV7-6 to TRBJ2-4, with D uncertain. V was trimmed by 6 bases and J by 8 bases, leaving 17 bases between them. The CDR3 totals 14 residues. Germline values: CDR1 SGHVS, CDR2 FNYEAQ. DNA for the CDR3: TGTGCCAGCAGTCCGGAAGAGGTCAGCGACATTCAGTACTTC. Its protein product is CASSPEEVSDIQYF.

The chain uses TRBV30 and TRBJ1-5, with 7 nucleotides matching TRBD1. CDR3 size: 14 residues. Germline V gives CDR1 GTSNPN, CDR2 SVGIG (reference sequence). Trimming at V came to 1 base and at J to 3 bases, leaving 3 bases not matched to a gene. The CDR3 bases are TGTGCCTGGAGTGGGGGACAGTACAATCAGCCCCAGCATTTT. It yields the protein CAWSGGQYNQPQHF.

The chain recombines TRBV19 with TRBJ1-1, with 8 bases identical to TRBD1. The V segment lost 3 bases and the J segment 4 bases; nucleotides outside the gene matches: 1. The CDR3 length is 13 residues. Germline CDR1 LNHDA, CDR2 SQIVND (reference sequence). CDR3 in amino acids: CASSIDRGTEAFF. In DNA, the CDR3 is TGTGCCAGTAGTATCGACAGGGGCACTGAAGCTTTCTTT.

V is TRBV11-2 and J is TRBJ1-2; TRBD1 is a possible D gene (6 bases). The ends were cut back, 4 bases at V and 0 bases at J, with 12 bases in the middle. There are 15 residues in the CDR3. Per the germline V gene, CDR1 is SGHAT and CDR2 is FQNNGV. The CDR3 sequence: CASSSYRAANYGYTF. In nucleotides, the CDR3 is TGTGCCAGCAGCTCCTACAGGGCAGCTAACTATGGCTACACCTTC. Variable domain in full (rest from reference TRBV11-2 and TRBJ1-2): EAGVAQSPRYKIIEKRQSVAFWCNPISGHATLYWYQQILGQGPKLLIQFQNNGVVDDSQLPKDRFSAERLKGVDSTLKIQPAKLEDSAVYLCASSSYRAANYGYTFGSGTRLTVV.